The clone carrying this TCR beta chain was seen repeatedly, ten times or more. No antigen is known for it. Enrolled ophthalmopathy patients presented with a Clinical Activity Score of at least 3, a NOSPECS grade of at least 4, and disease duration under 3 months. Clinical symptoms, serum thyroxine, TRAb, thyroid ultrasound and orbital computed tomography informed diagnoses. TCR beta CDR3 regions were amplified from RNA. HTBI primers were the set used in a first-round RT-PCR of the TCR CDR3. MiXCR, applied by TCRdb to the multiplex PCR reads, yields one record per CDR3 protein. The sample includes more than 450,000 distinct CDR3 sequences, around 20% seen only once; the top ten take around 50%. This entry is derived from a study of T cells in Graves' hyperthyroidism and ophthalmopathy. The overall study: It was at initial diagnosis, before any treatment, that peripheral blood was collected.

Overall study results and limits: Researchers found most expanded thyroid clonotypes above 0.001 in blood as well.

The CDR3 is 12 amino acids. V lost 6 bases and J lost 9, with 14 bases in between. The genes are TRBV12-3 or TRBV12-4 and TRBJ1-1; no clear D gene. Specimen: blood. This receptor was obtained from a man between 35 and 55 years old with Graves' ophthalmopathy. The CDR3 DNA reads as TGTGCCAGCAGGCTTCGGGCCCTAAAAGCTTTCTTT. Protein product: CASRLRALKAFF.